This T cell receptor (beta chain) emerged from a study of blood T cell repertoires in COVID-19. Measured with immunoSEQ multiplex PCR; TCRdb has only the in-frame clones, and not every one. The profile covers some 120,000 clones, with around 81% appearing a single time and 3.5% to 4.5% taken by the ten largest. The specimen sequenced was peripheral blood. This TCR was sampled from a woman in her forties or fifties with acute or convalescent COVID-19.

The CDR3 DNA follows: TGTGCCAGCAGCCCAGGACAGGGCGGGGGCACTGAAGCTTTCTTT. As protein: CASSPGQGGGTEAFF. The chain combines TRBV11-2 with TRBJ1-1, with TRBD1 identical over 8 bases. J gave up 4 bases and V 5 bases, and 9 bases lay outside the gene matches. Germline V gene data show CDR1 as SGHAT and CDR2 as FQNNGV. This CDR3 region has 15 residues.